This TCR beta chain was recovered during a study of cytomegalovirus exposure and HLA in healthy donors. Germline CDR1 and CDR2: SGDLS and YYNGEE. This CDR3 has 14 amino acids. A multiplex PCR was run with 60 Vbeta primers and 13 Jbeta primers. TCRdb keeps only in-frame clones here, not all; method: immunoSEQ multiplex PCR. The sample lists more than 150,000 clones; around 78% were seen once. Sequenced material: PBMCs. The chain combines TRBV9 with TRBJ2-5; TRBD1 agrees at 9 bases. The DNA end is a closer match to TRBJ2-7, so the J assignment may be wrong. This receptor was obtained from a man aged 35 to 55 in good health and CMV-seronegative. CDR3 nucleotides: TGTGCCAGCAGCCGGGGACAGGGTAGGAACGAGCAGTACTTC. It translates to CASSRGQGRNEQYF.